A selection of T cell receptor beta chains follows, all from one sample in a study of blood T cell repertoires in COVID-19. Clones were read by immunoSEQ multiplex PCR, and TCRdb kept only the in-frame ones, dropping some. The repertoire includes 200,000 to 250,000 clones, 70% to 90% of them detected once, and about 9.3% sits in the top ten. The sample consisted of PBMCs or T cells enriched from blood (not recorded which). The receptors shown here come from a man aged 35-49 years who had recovered from COVID-19. Both conserved end residues are part of each CDR3. The order of the fields is V gene, J gene, D gene, clone size, CDR3 protein, CDR3 DNA. The D gene is left open where the match is weak. Expanded clones are given a class, and other clones once, few, many or no size at all.

TRBV6-1,TRBJ2-1,TRBD2,.,CASSEQRERYNEQFF,TGTGCCAGCAGTGAACAGCGGGAGCGGTACAATGAGCAGTTCTTC
TRBV19,TRBJ1-1,.,.,CASSYTLNTEAFF,TGTGCCAGTAGTTACACATTGAACACTGAAGCTTTCTTT
TRBV2,TRBJ1-4,.,.,CASKFTGSAFNEKLFF,TGTGCCAGCAAGTTCACAGGGAGTGCCTTTAATGAAAAACTGTTTTTT
TRBV7-8,TRBJ2-7,.,.,CASSVSYEQYF,TGTGCCAGCAGCGTTAGTTACGAGCAGTACTTC
TRBV19,TRBJ1-5,TRBD1,.,CASSASGGRNQPQHF,TGTGCCAGTAGTGCCTCAGGGGGCCGGAATCAGCCCCAGCATTTT
TRBV11-2,TRBJ1-1,.,.,CASSSSPSGHLNTEAFF,TGTGCCAGCAGCTCATCCCCATCGGGACACCTGAACACTGAAGCTTTCTTT
TRBV5-1,TRBJ1-6,.,.,CASSLQGTDNSPLHF,TGCGCCAGCAGCTTGCAGGGTACCGATAATTCACCCCTCCACTTT
TRBV19,TRBJ2-7,.,.,CASSALQGYTYEQYF,TGTGCCAGTAGTGCCCTGCAGGGGTACACCTACGAGCAGTACTTC
TRBV5-4,TRBJ2-7,.,.,CASSLRGEQYF,TGTGCCAGCAGCCTCCGGGGCGAGCAGTACTTC
TRBV10-2,TRBJ2-1,TRBD2,.,CASSESLAGASEQFF,TGCGCCAGCAGTGAGTCCCTAGCGGGAGCCTCTGAGCAGTTCTTC
TRBV5-1,TRBJ1-5,.,many,CASRTGPTSNQPQHF,TGCGCCAGCAGGACAGGACCCACTAGCAATCAGCCCCAGCATTTT
TRBV2,TRBJ1-1,.,.,CASSATVEAFF,TGTGCCAGCAGTGCAACAGTTGAAGCTTTCTTT
TRBV15,TRBJ1-2,.,.,CATSRGSRTPYGYTF,TGTGCCACCAGCAGAGGGAGCAGAACACCCTATGGCTACACCTTC
TRBV7-2,TRBJ2-1,TRBD2,few,CASSPDPGGNEQFF,TGTGCCAGCAGCCCCGACCCCGGGGGGAATGAGCAGTTCTTC
TRBV14,TRBJ1-6,.,few,CASSQESGLNNSPLHF,TGTGCCAGCAGCCAAGAATCAGGACTGAATAATTCACCCCTCCACTTT
TRBV19,TRBJ2-4,.,.,CASSIQSQNIQYF,TGTGCCAGTAGTATACAGTCCCAAAACATTCAGTACTTC
TRBV11-2,TRBJ2-1,.,.,CASSSLTIPLYNEQFF,TGTGCCAGCAGCTCCCTGACTATTCCCTTATACAATGAGCAGTTCTTC
TRBV4-1,TRBJ2-1,TRBD1,.,CASSPEPGTGGIVLRNEQFF,TGCGCCAGCAGCCCAGAACCCGGGACAGGGGGCATCGTTTTACGCAATGAGCAGTTCTTC
TRBV29-1,TRBJ1-1,TRBD1,.,CSGVLDRGSTEAFF,TGCAGCGGGGTATTGGACAGGGGATCCACTGAAGCTTTCTTT
TRBV10-3,TRBJ1-1,.,.,CAISEPGEPEAFF,TGTGCCATCAGTGAGCCCGGTGAGCCTGAAGCTTTCTTT
TRBV5-1,TRBJ2-1,TRBD2,.,CASSSGSGGTYNEQFF,TGCGCCAGCAGCTCCGGTAGCGGGGGGACCTACAATGAGCAGTTCTTC
TRBV21-1,TRBJ1-5,.,.,CASSKGGSNQPQHF,TGTGCCAGCAGCAAGGGGGGAAGCAATCAGCCCCAGCATTTT
TRBV11-2,TRBJ1-2,.,.,CASSFAGEHGYTF,TGTGCCAGCAGCTTCGCTGGGGAGCATGGCTACACCTTC
TRBV30,TRBJ2-3,.,.,CAWSLQVGTDTQYF,TGTGCCTGGAGCCTTCAGGTTGGGACAGATACGCAGTATTTT
TRBV13,TRBJ1-1,.,once,CASRRGGGTEAFF,TGTGCCAGCAGAAGAGGGGGGGGCACTGAAGCTTTCTTT
TRBV7-9,TRBJ2-7,TRBD1,.,CASSLTGGLAYEQYF,TGTGCCAGCAGCCTAACAGGGGGTCTCGCCTACGAGCAGTACTTC
TRBV28,TRBJ2-7,.,.,CASSLFARPYEQYF,TGTGCCAGCAGTTTATTCGCTAGACCATACGAGCAGTACTTC